These 14 T cell receptor beta chains share one sample of origin, sequenced in a study of shared clonotypes between healthy human individuals (dated by TCRdb to about 2020). Library preparation was by the immunoSEQ multiplex PCR assay. TCRdb limited this immuneACCESS table to in-frame rearrangements with V and J called. A share of clones is missing; checked studies link under half to unresolved V genes, and the rest is unexplained. For this sample there are fewer than 2.5 million clones; over 85% appear just once. The biggest ten clones account for about 0.38% of the sample. Sequencing was done on a sample of naive CD4+ T cells from PBMCs. The sample's cell subset or site label, in plain terms: CD45RA+ positively selected. The receptors originated from a man aged 18 to 30 in good health. Some clones in this sample may be carry-over from other donors' samples.

This chain links TRBV5-4 with TRBJ1-2; 10 nucleotides line up with TRBD1. The CDR3 spans 15 residues. Germline V gene data show CDR1 as SGHNT and CDR2 as YYREEE (reference sequence). V dropped 4 bases and J dropped 5; count of bases not matched to a gene: 8. CDR3 loop: CASSGRGQGFYGYTF. In DNA, the CDR3 is TGTGCCAGCAGCGGCAGGGGACAGGGGTTTTATGGCTACACCTTC.

The chain has TRBV19 and TRBJ2-1; D call uncertain. Germline V lookup: CDR1 LNHDA, CDR2 SQIVND (reference sequence). This CDR3 has 14 amino acids. Trimming shortened V by 4 bases and J by 0 bases, and 7 bases separated the two germline ends. The CDR3 region is CASSTVSSYNEQFF. In nucleotides, the CDR3 is TGTGCCAGTAGTACTGTGAGCTCCTACAATGAGCAGTTCTTC.

This chain connects TRBV7-9 to TRBJ1-2; 10 bases are shared with TRBD1. The germline CDR1 and CDR2 sequences are SEHNR and FQNEAQ (reference sequence). The CDR3 is 15 amino acids. V dropped 5 bases and J dropped 5; count of bases not matched to a gene: 8. CDR3 region: CASSLDRGRGYGYTF. The CDR3 region has the DNA TGTGCCAGCAGCCTTGACAGGGGGCGCGGGTATGGCTACACCTTC.

The chain is built from TRBV25-1 and TRBJ2-2, with D possibly called TRBD1 or TRBD2 (6 bases each). This CDR3 is 16 amino acids long. V gave up 1 base and J gave up 1 base, with 10 bases separating them. Germline CDR1 and CDR2: MGHDK and SYGVNS. The CDR3 DNA sequence: TGTGCCAGCAGTGAATGGGGGGCGGTGAACACCGGGGAGCTGTTTTTT. Residues: CASSEWGAVNTGELFF.

This clone turned up a few times. The V call is TRBV28, the J call TRBJ1-5; possibly TRBD1 for D (5 bases). Germline V gene data show CDR1 as MDHEN and CDR2 as SYDVKM. The CDR3 extends over 16 amino acids. V was cut by 3 bases and J by 7 bases, with 19 bases left in between. CDR3 loop: CASSFGRAYSGQPQHF. CDR3 nucleotide sequence: TGTGCCAGCAGTTTTGGCAGGGCTTACTCAGGGCAGCCCCAGCATTTT.

The chain is built from TRBV2 and TRBJ2-5; 8 bases align to TRBD1. The CDR3 is 15 amino acids. Germline V gene data show CDR1 as SNHLY and CDR2 as FYNNEI. V was clipped by 7 bases and J by 4 bases; unmatched bases: 11. CDR3 amino acids: CASTLGTGPLETQYF. CDR3 bases: TGTGCCAGCACTCTCGGGACAGGCCCTCTAGAGACCCAGTACTTC.

The CDR3 loop is CASRPDRGRNEQFF. The CDR3 bases are TGTGCCAGCAGACCGGACAGGGGGAGGAATGAGCAGTTCTTC. J is TRBJ2-1 and V is TRBV6-5, with TRBD1 matching 10 bases. Trimming cost V 6 bases and J 7 bases; bases outside gene matches: 6. Germline CDR1 reads MNHEY; CDR2 reads SVGAGI. This CDR3 region has 14 residues.

The chain combines TRBV6-1 with TRBJ2-5; 8 nucleotides match TRBD2. This CDR3 is built from 15 residues. V was clipped by 5 bases and J by 3 bases; unmatched bases: 8. Germline V gene lookup returns CDR1 MNHNS and CDR2 SASEGT. The DNA of the CDR3 is TGTGCCAGCAGTATCGCGGGAGGCTATGAAGAGACCCAGTACTTC. Its protein product is CASSIAGGYEETQYF.

In the case of this clone: This specimen includes other DNA sequences encoding the same CDR3. The V call is TRBV5-1, the J call TRBJ1-5; D uncertain. Germline lookup yields CDR1 SGHRS and CDR2 YFSETQ. Trimming shortened V by 2 bases and J by 0 bases, and 9 bases separated the two germline ends. The CDR3 sequence is 15 residues long. The CDR3 bases are TGCGCCAGCAGCTTAGCTGGAAATAGCAATCAGCCCCAGCATTTT. Its protein is CASSLAGNSNQPQHF. Looking up the rest from reference TRBV5-1 and TRBJ1-5 gives the full variable domain: KAGVTQTPRYLIKTRGQQVTLSCSPISGHRSVSWYQQTPGQGLQFLFEYFSETQRNKGNFPGRFSGRQFSNSRSEMNVSTLELGDSALYLCASSLAGNSNQPQHFGDGTRLSIL.

About this clone itself: Other DNA sequences in this sample translate to the same CDR3. The gene calls are TRBV6-5 and TRBJ1-2, with D maybe TRBD1 (5 bases). Trimming stripped 6 bases from V and 0 bases from J, with 8 bases between. The CDR3 extends over 13 amino acids. The germline V gene has CDR1 MNHEY and CDR2 SVGAGI. CDR3 loop: CASSPGTNYGYTF. The CDR3 nucleotides read TGTGCCAGCAGCCCAGGGACTAACTATGGCTACACCTTC.

Note on this clone: In the same sample, other DNA sequences code for this CDR3. J is TRBJ2-5 and V is TRBV28; TRBD2 agrees at 7 bases. V lost 1 base, J lost 3 bases, and 5 bases stayed unmatched. The CDR3 is 15 amino acids. Germline V CDR1 and CDR2: MDHEN, SYDVKM. The DNA for the CDR3 is TGTGCCAGCAGTTTATCAGGTCTAGCGGAAGAGACCCAGTACTTC. This encodes CASSLSGLAEETQYF.

This chain links TRBV10-1 with TRBJ2-1; D uncertain. The V gene's germline CDR1 is WNHNN and CDR2 SYGVQD (reference sequence). V was pared by 7 bases and J by 15 bases, with 16 bases between. The CDR3 runs 11 residues. CDR3 bases: TGCGCCAGCACCATCTCGAGGTGTATGTTCTTC. Translated: CASTISRCMFF.

The chain uses TRBV6-1 and TRBJ2-7; maybe TRBD1 (5 bases). Germline CDR1 and CDR2: MNHNS and SASEGT. V was shortened by 10 bases and J by 6 bases, with 13 bases between the two germline ends. The CDR3 runs to 11 residues. The CDR3 nucleotides read TGTGCCACCTCATTAGGGGTCGAGCAGTACTTC. Amino acids: CATSLGVEQYF.

V gene TRBV19 combines with J gene TRBJ1-5; perhaps TRBD1 as D (5 bases). Germline V gives CDR1 LNHDA, CDR2 SQIVND (reference sequence). CDR3 size: 15 residues. Between the trimmed V and J ends, which lost 7 bases and 3 bases, there was a span of 16 bases. This chain's CDR3 is CASKSPGPNNQPQHF. In nucleotides, the CDR3 is TGTGCCAGTAAATCACCGGGACCCAACAATCAGCCCCAGCATTTT.